The source of this TCR beta chain is a study of cytomegalovirus exposure and HLA in healthy donors. In regard to this clone: Its antigen is undetermined.

PCR used 60 Vbeta primers and 13 Jbeta primers. The repertoire was sequenced with immunoSEQ multiplex PCR; TCRdb's copy has only in-frame clones and lacks some. This table holds some 97,000 clones, approximately 81% found once. V was pared by 5 bases and J by 4 bases, with 21 bases between. The CDR3 sequence is 16 residues long. Germline V gene lookup returns CDR1 MNHEY and CDR2 SMNVEV (reference sequence). General study results and limits: The authors judged a highly shared variant cluster likely a sequencing artifact.

What was sequenced was PBMCs. The chain carries TRBV27 and TRBJ2-7; D perhaps matches TRBD1 (6 bases). The TCR was taken from a male donor in good health and CMV-seropositive. The CDR3 nucleotides read TGTGCCAGCAGTCCATGGCCGGACAGAAAATCTTACGAGCAGTACTTC. Protein sequence: CASSPWPDRKSYEQYF.